This entry lists 9 T cell receptor beta chains sequenced from one sample in a study of patients and donors after allogeneic stem cell transplantation. TCRdb itself ran the RT-PCR reads through MiXCR, one entry per CDR3 protein. The data show about 57,000 distinct CDR3 sequences, about 14% seen once. The sample was blood, either unsorted or a sorted T cell fraction (not recorded which). All receptors derive from a human donor who was either an allogeneic HSCT recipient or a stem cell or donor lymphocyte infusion donor (not recorded which). It is not recorded whose cells these are; they may come from a transplant donor.

This clonotype appeared many times. The V call is TRBV14, the J call TRBJ2-1; 11 positions match TRBD2. The ends lost 0 bases at V and 9 bases at J; junction bases unmatched: 4. Germline V lookup: CDR1 SGHDN, CDR2 FVKESK. The CDR3 is 15 amino acids. The CDR3 DNA reads TGTGCCAGCAGCCAAGAACTAGCGGGAGCCAGTGAGCAGTTCTTC. Its protein is CASSQELAGASEQFF.

This clonotype was counted at least ten times. This rearrangement joins TRBV12-3 or TRBV12-4 to TRBJ1-5; 8 bases map to TRBD1. CDR3 size: 16 residues. The V gene end was trimmed by 6 bases and the J gene end by 7 bases; junction bases not matched to a gene: 14. The CDR3 reads CASSPKGRQGLQPQHF. The CDR3 nucleotides are TGTGCCAGCAGCCCCAAGGGGCGACAGGGGCTCCAGCCCCAGCATTTT.

The chain links TRBV12-3 or TRBV12-4 to TRBJ2-1, with 9 bases identical to TRBD2. J lost 10 bases, V lost 5 bases, and 6 bases had no gene match. The CDR3 has 13 residues. DNA for the CDR3: TGTGCCAGCAGTACGGGACTAGCCGGCGAGCAGTTCTTC. Its translation is CASSTGLAGEQFF.

This chain links TRBV2 with TRBJ1-5, with no clear D. CDR3 length: 14 residues. Trimming stripped 0 bases from V and 7 bases from J, with 10 bases between. Germline-derived CDR1 and CDR2 are SNHLY and FYNNEI. The CDR3, as DNA: TGTGCCAGCAGTGAAGCGCGCCGGGAACAGCCCCAGCATTTT. Residues: CASSEARREQPQHF.

This clonotype occurred many times. V and J are TRBV12-3 or TRBV12-4 and TRBJ1-1, with no clear D. This CDR3 is built from 12 residues. V shed 3 bases and J shed 4 bases, with 6 bases lying between them. The CDR3, as DNA: TGTGCCAGCAGTTTCGGCCTCACTGAAGCTTTCTTT. Its translation: CASSFGLTEAFF.

This clonotype occurred many times. The V and J genes are TRBV29-1 and TRBJ2-2; D ambiguous. This CDR3 contains 14 residues. V lost 6 bases and J lost 1, with 12 bases in between. Looked up from germline, CDR1 is SQVTM and CDR2 is ANQGSEA. The CDR3, as DNA: TGCAGCGTCGGATCCTTCGTGAACACCGGGGAGCTGTTTTTT. Protein: CSVGSFVNTGELFF.

The chain has TRBV6-5 and TRBJ2-7; D unresolved. The CDR3 runs to 14 residues. V was trimmed by 6 bases and J by 0 bases, leaving 12 bases between them. The germline V gene has CDR1 MNHEY and CDR2 SVGAGI. The CDR3 loop reads CASRRISHSYEQYF. In DNA form, the CDR3 reads TGTGCCAGCAGGAGAATTTCCCACTCCTACGAGCAGTACTTC.

This clonotype was detected a few times. The V gene is TRBV7-9, the J gene TRBJ1-1; D unresolved. Trimming shortened V by 6 bases and J by 1 base, and 12 bases separated the two germline ends. The V gene's germline CDR1 is SEHNR and CDR2 FQNEAQ (reference sequence). The CDR3 length is 14 residues. CDR3 sequence (DNA): TGTGCCAGCAGATTGACTGACAAGAACACTGAAGCTTTCTTT. It encodes CASRLTDKNTEAFF.

This clonotype was recorded a few times. The V and J genes are TRBV29-1 and TRBJ1-2, with 10 bases lining up with TRBD1. Losses at the gene ends were 6 bases for V and 1 base for J; bases not matched to a gene: 5. The CDR3 is 14 residues long. Germline V CDR1 and CDR2: SQVTM, ANQGSEA. DNA of the CDR3: TGCAGCGTCGTTGGACAGGGGGGTAACTATGGCTACACCTTC. Protein product: CSVVGQGGNYGYTF.